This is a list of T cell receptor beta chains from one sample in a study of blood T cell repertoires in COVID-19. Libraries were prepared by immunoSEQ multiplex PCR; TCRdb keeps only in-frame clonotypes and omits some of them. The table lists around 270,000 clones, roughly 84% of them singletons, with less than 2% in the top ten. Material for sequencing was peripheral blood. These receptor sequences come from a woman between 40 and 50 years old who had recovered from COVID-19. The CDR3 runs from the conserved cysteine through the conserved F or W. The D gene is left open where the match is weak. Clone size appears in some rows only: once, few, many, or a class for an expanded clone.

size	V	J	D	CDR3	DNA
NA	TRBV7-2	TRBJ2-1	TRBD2	CASSLEASGGDEQFF	TGTGCCAGCAGCTTAGAAGCTAGCGGGGGTGATGAGCAGTTCTTC
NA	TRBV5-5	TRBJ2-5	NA	CASSYLRQQETQYF	TGTGCCAGCAGCTACCTGCGACAACAAGAGACCCAGTACTTC
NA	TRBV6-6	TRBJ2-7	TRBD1	CASSTRSGGPSYEQYF	TGTGCCAGCAGTACCCGCTCAGGGGGTCCCTCCTACGAGCAGTACTTC
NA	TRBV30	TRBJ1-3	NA	CAWSQGASDTIYF	TGTGCCTGGAGCCAAGGGGCCAGCGACACCATATATTTT
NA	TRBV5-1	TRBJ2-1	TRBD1	CASSFGQGWDEQFF	TGCGCCAGCAGCTTTGGACAGGGCTGGGATGAGCAGTTCTTC
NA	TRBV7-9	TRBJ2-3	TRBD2	CASSLGTSGVGTDTQYF	TGTGCCAGCAGCCTAGGGACTAGCGGGGTCGGCACAGATACGCAGTATTTT
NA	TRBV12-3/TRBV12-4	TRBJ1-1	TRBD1	CATSTGAQAFF	TGTGCCACTTCAACAGGGGCACAAGCTTTCTTT
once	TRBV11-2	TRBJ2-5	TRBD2	CASSSNALAGGIQETQYF	TGTGCCAGCAGCTCTAATGCGCTAGCGGGGGGCATTCAAGAGACCCAGTACTTC
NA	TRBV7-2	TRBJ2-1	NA	CASSLMGREQFF	TGTGCCAGCAGCTTAATGGGGCGTGAGCAGTTCTTC
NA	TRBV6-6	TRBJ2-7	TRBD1	CASRAGQGSYEQYF	TGTGCCAGCAGGGCGGGACAGGGATCCTACGAGCAGTACTTC
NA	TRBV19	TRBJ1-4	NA	CASSPRHRATNEKLFF	TGTGCCAGTAGTCCGCGCCACAGGGCAACTAATGAAAAACTGTTTTTT
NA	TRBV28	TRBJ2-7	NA	CASSFGGSYEQYF	TGTGCCAGCAGTTTCGGCGGATCCTACGAGCAGTACTTC
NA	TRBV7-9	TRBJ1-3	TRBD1	CASSGQGQSRGNTIYF	TGTGCCTCCTCAGGCCAGGGACAGAGCAGAGGAAACACCATATATTTT